This paragraph reports one T cell receptor beta chain. The sample is drawn from a study of blood T cell repertoires in COVID-19. For the study at large: Sites across the United States, Italy and Spain contributed samples from acute and convalescent COVID-19. From T cells, B-cell-depleted T cells, or PBMCs came the material, which was cDNA or gDNA.

Germline-derived CDR1 and CDR2 are SGHAT and FQNNGV. V dropped 5 bases and J dropped 4; count of bases not matched to a gene: 5. The CDR3 sequence is 15 residues long. How the authors handled the data: It was from reference gene primer amplification that nucleated cell counts were estimated. Method: immunoSEQ multiplex PCR; TCRdb's copy keeps in-frame clones and lacks some. V and J calls and clone size follow that table, whereas D and trimming were derived from the DNA. The table has some 66,000 clones, about 90% seen once. Material for sequencing was peripheral blood. The chain uses TRBV11-2 and TRBJ2-1; 10 bases line up with TRBD2. The sequence derives from a human donor in a cohort sampled during active COVID-19. CDR3 coding DNA: TGTGCCAGCAGCCTACTAGCGGGGACATACAATGAGCAGTTCTTC. Amino acid sequence: CASSLLAGTYNEQFF.